The rows below give T cell receptor beta chains drawn from one sample of a study of shared clonotypes between healthy human individuals. Sequencing was performed with immunoSEQ multiplex PCR; in TCRdb, only in-frame clones are kept and a portion is missing. The sample lists around 700,000 clones, about two thirds occurring once. Sequenced: memory CD4+ T cells sorted from blood. The receptor set was obtained from a woman aged 25 to 39 in good health. Both conserved end residues are part of each CDR3. The order of the fields is V gene, clone size, D gene, J gene, CDR3 protein, CDR3 DNA. A D gene is named only where the DNA matches it firmly. Not every row has a clone size; where given, it reads once, few, many or a size class.

TRBV10-1,NA,TRBD2,TRBJ2-5,CASSGQRDIQETQYF,TGCGCCAGCAGTGGGCAGCGGGATATCCAAGAGACCCAGTACTTC
TRBV27,NA,NA,TRBJ1-3,CASSPQTMGFSGNTIYF,TGTGCCAGCAGTCCTCAGACCATGGGCTTTTCTGGAAACACCATATATTTT
TRBV19,NA,TRBD1,TRBJ1-5,CASRTGGSQPQHF,TGTGCCAGTAGGACAGGGGGGAGTCAGCCCCAGCATTTT
TRBV28,NA,TRBD2,TRBJ2-1,CASSLWSSGSLSYNEQFF,TGTGCCAGCAGTTTATGGTCTAGCGGGAGTTTGAGCTACAATGAGCAGTTCTTC
TRBV19,NA,NA,TRBJ2-4,CASSIGASRPAKNIQYF,TGTGCCAGTAGTATAGGAGCTAGCCGGCCCGCCAAAAACATTCAGTACTTC
TRBV7-7,NA,NA,TRBJ1-3,CASSLGQPDSGNTIYF,TGTGCCAGCAGCTTAGGACAGCCCGACTCTGGAAACACCATATATTTT
TRBV9,NA,NA,TRBJ2-2,CASSSGVTNTGELFF,TGTGCCAGCAGCAGCGGAGTTACGAACACCGGGGAGCTGTTTTTT
TRBV20-1,NA,NA,TRBJ2-5,CSPRYQETQYF,TGCAGTCCCAGATACCAAGAGACCCAGTACTTC
TRBV2,NA,NA,TRBJ1-2,CASTRGGGAGGYTF,TGTGCCAGCACCCGGGGTGGAGGGGCTGGCGGCTACACCTTC
TRBV5-4,NA,NA,TRBJ2-6,CASKSPGANVLTF,TGTGCCAGCAAATCTCCCGGGGCCAACGTCCTGACTTTC
TRBV5-6,many,NA,TRBJ1-3,CASSLRGTGNTIYF,TGTGCCAGCAGCTTGAGGGGTACTGGAAACACCATATATTTT
TRBV7-9,NA,NA,TRBJ1-1,CASSLSEGEAFF,TGTGCCAGCAGCCTTTCCGAGGGTGAAGCTTTCTTT
TRBV6-1,NA,NA,TRBJ2-7,CASSANYEQYF,TGTGCCAGCTCGGCCAACTACGAGCAGTACTTC
TRBV6-6,NA,TRBD2,TRBJ2-7,CASRTGLAVIYEQYF,TGTGCCAGCAGGACGGGACTAGCGGTTATCTACGAGCAGTACTTC
TRBV4-2,few,TRBD2,TRBJ2-1,CASSPEAGTSGRHEQFF,TGTGCCAGCAGCCCAGAAGCCGGGACTAGCGGGAGACATGAGCAGTTCTTC
TRBV28,NA,NA,TRBJ1-1,CASSLQVSTEAFF,TGTGCCAGCAGTTTGCAGGTCTCGACTGAAGCTTTCTTT
TRBV2,NA,TRBD1,TRBJ1-4,CASSAGTGGEKLFF,TGTGCCAGCAGTGCGGGGACAGGGGGCGAAAAACTGTTTTTT
TRBV18,NA,NA,TRBJ1-3,CASSHLQSSGNTIYF,TGTGCCAGCTCACACTTACAGAGCTCTGGAAACACCATATATTTT
TRBV28,NA,NA,TRBJ2-7,CATGTGSYEQYF,TGTGCCACCGGGACGGGTTCCTACGAGCAGTACTTC
TRBV18,NA,NA,TRBJ2-1,CASSPNSGNEQFF,TGTGCCAGCTCACCGAACTCAGGTAATGAGCAGTTCTTC